This entry concerns a single T cell receptor (beta chain). After extraction with the RNeasy kit, about 0.5 to 1 ug of the RNA was reverse transcribed using random hexamers. TCRdb ran MiXCR on the immunoSEQ multiplex PCR reads and lists one entry per CDR3 protein. The top ten hold around 0.16% of the sample, which has some 190,000 distinct CDR3 sequences, approximately 94% seen once. V was cut by 2 bases and J by 9 bases, with 16 bases left in between. The CDR3 extends over 15 amino acids. Germline V gene sequence: CDR1 KGHDR, CDR2 SFDVKD. These data originate in a study of CD8 T cells in Susac syndrome.

The sequence derives from a human donor with Susac syndrome. The chain has TRBV24-1 and TRBJ2-1; D might be TRBD2 (7 bases). Input material: CD4+ T cells from PBMCs. In DNA, the CDR3 is TGTGCCACCAGTGATTACGCGGGGGCCGGGAGTGAGCAGTTCTTC. Amino acids: CATSDYAGAGSEQFF.